Below, one T cell receptor beta chain is given with its context. This sample is drawn from a study of blood T cell repertoires in COVID-19. Per germline, CDR1 SGHRS and CDR2 YFSETQ. The CDR3 is made up of 14 amino acids. V lost 4 bases and J lost 3; bases outside the gene matches: 7. In the original processing: Reference gene primer amplification in the assay estimated nucleated cell counts. Data came from immunoSEQ multiplex PCR; TCRdb stores just in-frame clones and leaves some out. V and J calls and clone size follow that table, whereas D and trimming were derived from the DNA. The data show about 140,000 clones, about 86% seen once.

V usage is TRBV5-1 and J usage is TRBJ2-7; TRBD1 agrees at 7 bases. This receptor was obtained from a woman aged 55-69 years with acute or convalescent COVID-19. Sequenced material: peripheral blood. The CDR3 region is CASSPRTGNYEQYF. The CDR3 coding sequence is TGCGCCAGCAGCCCGCGGACAGGCAACTACGAGCAGTACTTC. Full variable domain (remainder filled in from reference TRBV5-1 and TRBJ2-7): KAGVTQTPRYLIKTRGQQVTLSCSPISGHRSVSWYQQTPGQGLQFLFEYFSETQRNKGNFPGRFSGRQFSNSRSEMNVSTLELGDSALYLCASSPRTGNYEQYFGPGTRLTVT.